This entry describes one T cell receptor beta chain. The sample belongs to a study of blood T cell repertoires in COVID-19. Study-level background: Samples taken during acute and convalescent COVID-19 were collected in the United States, Italy and Spain. T cells, B-cell-depleted T cells, or PBMCs supplied cDNA or gDNA.

Methods used by the authors: Amplification with reference gene primers provided the estimates of nucleated cell counts. Produced via immunoSEQ multiplex PCR; TCRdb's table is partial and in-frame only. V and J calls and clone size are copied from that table; D and trimming were computed from the DNA. The sample lists roughly 100,000 clones, about 90% occurring once. The CDR3 runs to 15 residues. CDR1 MNHEY and CDR2 SVGAGI come from the germline V gene. Trimming shortened V by 7 bases and J by 4 bases, and 17 bases separated the two germline ends. The sample was peripheral blood. This chain joins TRBV6-5 and TRBJ1-3; D is undetermined. The TCR originated in a man in his forties or fifties in a cohort sampled during active COVID-19. CDR3 in amino acids: CASTPGIVTGNTIYF. The CDR3 DNA reads as TGTGCCAGCACCCCGGGGATAGTCACCGGAAACACCATATATTTT.